This T cell receptor beta chain was recovered during a study of T cell repertoires in cytomegalovirus infection. TCRdb reprocessed the reads with MiXCR, giving one entry per CDR3 protein. The sample contains about 480,000 distinct CDR3 sequences, around 30% of which appear only once. CDR1 is LNHNV and CDR2 is YYDKDF in the germline V gene (reference sequence). The V end lost 7 bases, the J end lost 4 bases, and 17 bases lay between the germline ends. This CDR3 region has 15 residues. As to this clonotype: The antigen remains unidentified.

Source: cultured PBMCs, taken from culture after CMV antigen stimulation. The origin of this receptor is a human donor in good health (CMV status not recorded). Some clones in this sample may be carry-over from other donors' samples. The chain combines TRBV15 with TRBJ1-5; TRBD1 might be the D (6 bases). The CDR3 sequence: CATTPRGAGNQPQHF. For the CDR3, the DNA is TGTGCCACCACCCCACGGGGGGCTGGGAATCAGCCCCAGCATTTT.